This T cell receptor beta chain is drawn from a study of OX40 agonist ivuxolimab in advanced cancers. Background on the study: Subjects had a mean age of around 60 years, with a range of 23 to 79; around 80% were male. Regarding the study as a whole: At 0.1 to 3.0 mg/kg, clonal expansion of CD4+ and CD8+ blood T cells had occurred by week 6. Nonresponders, in some cases, also had low normalized T-cell clonal expansion.

Enrollment shut out patients with autoimmune disease history or systemic immunosuppression. Note on this clone: The antigen is undetermined.

With 1 base removed from V and 2 bases from J, the gap between germline ends came to 8 bases. Per the germline V gene, CDR1 is SGHAT and CDR2 is FQNNGV. The CDR3 is 14 residues long. Sequencing used immunoSEQ multiplex PCR; TCRdb keeps in-frame clones, though not all of them. The top ten hold around 10% of the sample, which has approximately 57,000 clones, roughly 88% seen once. The sequencing used CD4+ or CD8+ T cells sorted from blood, collected in a trial of the OX40 agonist ivuxolimab. The sequence was obtained from an adult with an advanced solid tumor such as melanoma, head and neck, liver or kidney cancer. The chain links TRBV11-2 to TRBJ1-1, with D perhaps TRBD1 (5 bases). The CDR3: CASSLVGGNTEAFF. The CDR3 DNA follows: TGTGCCAGCAGCTTAGTGGGGGGAAACACTGAAGCTTTCTTT.